The 9 T cell receptor beta chains below were found in one sample sequenced in a study of shared clonotypes between healthy human individuals. TCRdb keeps only in-frame clones here, not all; method: immunoSEQ multiplex PCR. Of hundreds of thousands of clones in the sample, 95% are singletons; the top ten hold around 0.12%. Terminally differentiated effector memory CD45RA+ cells were excluded by CCR7 positive selection of CD45RO-negative cells. Sample: naive CD8+ T cells sorted from blood. These receptors were obtained from a woman in her twenties or thirties in good health.

The chain couples TRBV19 to TRBJ2-5; no reliable D call. The J call may be incorrect, as the DNA end agrees better with TRBJ2-7. The CDR3 consists of 13 residues. Looked up from germline, CDR1 is LNHDA and CDR2 is SQIVND (reference sequence). CDR3 in DNA: TGTGCCAGTAGTATGGGTTCCCCCTACGAGCAGTACTTC. Residues: CASSMGSPYEQYF.

The chain combines TRBV5-8 with TRBJ2-1; D is tentatively TRBD1 or TRBD2 (5 bases each). Germline loops: CDR1 SGHTS, CDR2 YDEGEE. The CDR3 loop spans 14 amino acids. Trimming cost V 4 bases and J 7 bases, with 15 bases left between them. The chain's CDR3 is CASSGDPASNEQFF. CDR3 coding DNA: TGTGCCAGCAGCGGGGACCCAGCGTCAAATGAGCAGTTCTTC.

The V call is TRBV7-6, the J call TRBJ2-2, with 7 bases identical to TRBD2. V lost 3 bases to trimming and J lost 2 bases; unmatched junction nucleotides: 3. CDR3 length equals 15 residues. Germline V CDR1 and CDR2: SGHVS, FNYEAQ. CDR3 nucleotides: TGTGCCAGCAGCTTGGGGACTAAAAACACCGGGGAGCTGTTTTTT. It translates to CASSLGTKNTGELFF.

This chain links TRBV4-1 with TRBJ1-3, with D hard to call. This CDR3 has 15 amino acids. In germline, CDR1 is MGHRA, CDR2 YSYEKL. The ends were cut back, 0 bases at V and 4 bases at J, with 10 bases in the middle. Here the CDR3 reads CASSQDRGFGNTIYF. The CDR3, as DNA: TGCGCCAGCAGCCAAGATCGAGGGTTCGGAAACACCATATATTTT.

The rearrangement links TRBV6-1 to TRBJ2-7, with 8 bases aligning to TRBD1. The CDR3 totals 11 residues. The junction had 5 bases not matched to a gene; V was cut back by 10 bases and J by 6 bases. Germline loops: CDR1 MNHNS, CDR2 SASEGT. DNA of the CDR3: TGTGCCATCGTAACAGGGGGCGAGCAGTACTTC. Residues: CAIVTGGEQYF.

This clone showed up just a few times. The DNA of the CDR3 is TGCGCCAGCAGTGAATACGGATCTAACACTGAAGCTTTCTTT. Encoded protein: CASSEYGSNTEAFF. The chain is built from TRBV10-2 and TRBJ1-1; D gene ambiguous. Germline CDR1 reads WSHSY; CDR2 reads SAAADI. There are 14 residues in the CDR3. Between the trimmed V and J ends, which lost 3 bases and 2 bases, there was a span of 10 bases.

This chain uses TRBV10-3 with TRBJ2-7, with a tentative D call TRBD1 (5 bases). Germline V CDR1 and CDR2: ENHRY, SYGVKD. This CDR3 is built from 13 residues. The ends were cut back, 10 bases at V and 3 bases at J, with 16 bases in the middle. The CDR3 region has the DNA TGTGCCAACGGTCCAGGGTCCCACTACGAGCAGTACTTC. Amino acid sequence: CANGPGSHYEQYF.

The CDR3 DNA reads TGTGCCAGTAGTATTTCCCGGAGCTCCTACAATGAGCAGTTCTTC. It specifies CASSISRSSYNEQFF. This chain links TRBV19 with TRBJ2-1; D remains ambiguous. Germline CDR1 is LNHDA and CDR2 is SQIVND (reference sequence). The CDR3 has 15 amino acids. Trimming took off 3 bases at V and 0 bases at J, with 9 bases between the two ends.

The chain has TRBV7-9 and TRBJ2-7, with 10 positions matching TRBD1. Germline lookup yields CDR1 SEHNR and CDR2 FQNEAQ (reference sequence). V lost 5 bases, J lost 4 bases, and 8 bases stayed unmatched. This CDR3 region has 15 residues. CDR3 nucleotides: TGTGCCAGCAGCGAAAGACCGGGACAGGGGTACGAGCAGTACTTC. This sequence encodes CASSERPGQGYEQYF.